This TCR beta chain was sequenced in a study of metastatic and nonmetastatic thyroid tumors. Study as a whole: Across blood and tumor or nodule tissue, repertoires from malignant and benign thyroid patients were compared with one another. The study's findings and limits: Benign nodules reportedly had significantly lower TCR beta diversity than malignant thyroid tumors in blood and tumor.

Thyroid surgery took place with no prior treatment in any patient. Remarks on this clone: The antigen remains undetermined. As the CDR3 is not closed by the conserved phenylalanine or tryptophan, this likely results from a read error.

As handled by the study authors: The authors used CDR3 differences across clinicopathological groups to build a distant-metastasis classifier for papillary thyroid cancer. Using MiXCR, TCRdb re-called clones from the PCR reads. In this record, the V and J calls reflect TCRdb's handling and not the investigators' own analysis. The sample consists of about 30,000 clones, around a quarter of them appearing once. In germline, CDR1 is GTSNPN, CDR2 SVGIG (reference sequence). The CDR3 sequence is 15 residues long. Sequenced sample: blood. The receptor's source is a female donor with papillary thyroid cancer or a benign thyroid nodule (not recorded which). Some clones in this sample may be carry-over from other donors' samples. The J gene is TRBJ2-3, the V gene TRBV30, with 10 positions matching TRBD2. CDR3 nucleotide sequence: TGTGCCTGGAGTGTAGCTAGCGGGAGCGCAGATGCGCAGTATTTG. Translating it yields CAWSVASGSADAQYL.